These 29 T cell receptor beta chains were all obtained from the same sample, sequenced in a study of T cell responses to AZD1222 COVID-19 vaccine. Method: immunoSEQ multiplex PCR; TCRdb's copy keeps in-frame clones and lacks some. Seen here are about 92,000 clones, 91% observed once, and the top ten hold under 10%. This sample comprised peripheral blood, obtained on day 0 of AZD1222 vaccination. Every receptor here comes from an adult in good health.

The chain links TRBV5-1 to TRBJ1-2; maybe TRBD1 (6 bases). The CDR3 contains 13 residues. CDR1 SGHRS and CDR2 YFSETQ come from the germline V gene. V shed 0 bases and J shed 5 bases, with 8 bases lying between them. CDR3 bases: TGCGCCAGCAGCTTGGACAGGGCTTATGGCTACACCTTC. As protein: CASSLDRAYGYTF.

CDR3 sequence (DNA): TGTGCCAGCAGGCGACAGGGGCCTGGAAACACCATATATTTT. It is translated as CASRRQGPGNTIYF. V and J are TRBV6-5 and TRBJ1-3, with 8 bases matching TRBD1. In germline, CDR1 is MNHEY, CDR2 SVGAGI. Trimming took 6 bases from V and 2 from J; bases not matched to a gene: 3. The CDR3 contains 14 residues.

This chain joins TRBV5-1 and TRBJ1-6; D uncertain. Germline V gene data show CDR1 as SGHRS and CDR2 as YFSETQ. V was clipped by 0 bases and J by 7 bases, with 5 bases between them. This CDR3 is 13 amino acids long. The chain's CDR3 is CASSLERNSPLHF. CDR3 DNA: TGCGCCAGCAGCTTGGAGCGAAATTCACCCCTCCACTTT. Full variable domain (missing parts from reference TRBV5-1 and TRBJ1-6): KAGVTQTPRYLIKTRGQQVTLSCSPISGHRSVSWYQQTPGQGLQFLFEYFSETQRNKGNFPGRFSGRQFSNSRSEMNVSTLELGDSALYLCASSLERNSPLHFGNGTRLTVT.

The V and J genes are TRBV2 and TRBJ1-5; D might be TRBD1 (6 bases). This CDR3 region has 13 residues. V was shortened by 3 bases and J by 7 bases, with 10 bases between the two germline ends. Germline CDR1 SNHLY, CDR2 FYNNEI. DNA of the CDR3: TGTGCCAGCAGTGAGGGGGCAGGACAGCCCCAGCATTTT. Translating gives CASSEGAGQPQHF.

CDR3 loop: CAISEGRDFSTKQYF. CDR3 sequence (DNA): TGTGCCATCAGTGAAGGTCGAGACTTTTCTACGAAGCAGTACTTC. V usage is TRBV10-3 and J usage is TRBJ2-7; no clear D. CDR3 length: 15 amino acids. V was cut by 3 bases and J by 8 bases, with 20 bases left in between. Looked up from germline, CDR1 is ENHRY and CDR2 is SYGVKD.

The chain employs TRBV9 and TRBJ1-1; no clear D. V shed 1 base and J shed 4 bases, with 5 bases lying between them. This CDR3 has 12 amino acids. CDR1 is SGDLS and CDR2 is YYNGEE in the germline V gene. In DNA, the CDR3 is TGTGCCAGCAGCGTATTGGGCACTGAAGCTTTCTTT. This encodes CASSVLGTEAFF.

This clone occurred a few times. V and J are TRBV5-6 and TRBJ1-2; 9 bases match TRBD1. Germline lookup yields CDR1 SGHDT and CDR2 YYEEEE. The CDR3 contains 18 residues. J gave up 3 bases and V 2 bases, and 14 bases lay outside the gene matches. CDR3 in DNA: TGTGCCAGCAGCTTACAGACCCGGGACAGGGAGTCCCACTATGGCTACACCTTC. This translates into CASSLQTRDRESHYGYTF.

The rearrangement links TRBV28 to TRBJ1-5, with 7 bases lining up with TRBD1. Germline values: CDR1 MDHEN, CDR2 SYDVKM. The CDR3 is made up of 13 amino acids. The J segment lost 7 bases and the V segment lost 6 bases, leaving 6 bases of the junction unmatched. The DNA of the CDR3 is TGTGCCAGCAGAATAGACAGGGTGCAGCCCCAGCATTTT. Translated: CASRIDRVQPQHF.

V is TRBV9 and J is TRBJ1-4; 8 bases match TRBD1. V lost 3 bases and J lost 7; bases outside the gene matches: 11. Germline loops: CDR1 SGDLS, CDR2 YYNGEE. The CDR3 is 16 amino acids. The CDR3 region has the DNA TGTGCCAGCAGCGAGGGGGGACAGGCGGTAGGTGAAAAACTGTTTTTT. Translation gives CASSEGGQAVGEKLFF.

This clone was seen once. The J gene is TRBJ1-3, the V gene TRBV9, with D unclear. There are 15 residues in the CDR3. V was trimmed by 2 bases and J by 3 bases, leaving 12 bases between them. Germline V gene sequence: CDR1 SGDLS, CDR2 YYNGEE. The CDR3 protein is CASSVPMGDGNTIYF. DNA of the CDR3: TGTGCCAGCAGCGTCCCAATGGGAGATGGAAACACCATATATTTT.

The V call is TRBV21-1, the J call TRBJ2-7; the table calls TRBD2, which could not be checked here. TRBV21-1 is deemed a pseudogene. CDR3 length: 14 amino acids. The chain's CDR3 is CASRSGRPSYEQYF. The CDR3 DNA reads TGTGCCAGCAGAAGCGGGAGGCCCTCCTACGAGCAGTACTTC.

The genes are TRBV15 and TRBJ1-5, with TRBD1 as a possible D gene (6 bases). V was trimmed by 3 bases and J by 0 bases, leaving 6 bases between them. Germline V gives CDR1 LNHNV, CDR2 YYDKDF (reference sequence). CDR3 size: 14 residues. The CDR3 DNA sequence: TGTGCCACCAGCAGGGACAGTAGCAATCAGCCCCAGCATTTT. Translated: CATSRDSSNQPQHF. Drawing the rest from reference TRBV15 and TRBJ1-5, the complete variable domain is DAMVIQNPRYQVTQFGKPVTLSCSQTLNHNVMYWYQQKSSQAPKLLFHYYDKDFNNEADTPDNFQSRRPNTSFCFLDIRSPGLGDTAMYLCATSRDSSNQPQHFGDGTRLSIL.

The chain combines TRBV6-4 with TRBJ2-2, with TRBD2 matching over 11 bases. This CDR3 has 15 residues. Trimming removed 7 bases from V and 5 bases from J; junction bases left unmatched: 6. Germline V gene data show CDR1 as MRHNA and CDR2 as SNTAGT. CDR3 protein: CASTKLAGDTGELFF. CDR3 bases: TGTGCCAGCACCAAACTAGCGGGGGATACCGGGGAGCTGTTTTTT.

V usage is TRBV10-3 and J usage is TRBJ2-2; possibly TRBD2 for D (6 bases). The CDR3 runs 16 residues. The germline V and J ends were trimmed by 4 bases and 1 base, with 13 bases remaining between them. CDR1 and CDR2 (germline): ENHRY, SYGVKD. CDR3 amino acids: CAISVWEDGNTGELFF. In DNA form, the CDR3 reads TGTGCCATCAGTGTTTGGGAGGACGGGAACACCGGGGAGCTGTTTTTT.

The CDR3 region has the DNA TGTGCCAGCAGCACGGGACAGGGGATCAACAATGAGCAGTTCTTC. This gives the protein CASSTGQGINNEQFF. The chain carries TRBV7-6 and TRBJ2-1; 10 nucleotides agree with TRBD1. CDR1 SGHVS and CDR2 FNYEAQ come from the germline V gene. This CDR3 contains 15 residues. V dropped 5 bases and J dropped 5; count of bases not matched to a gene: 6.

The V and J genes are TRBV7-2 and TRBJ2-1; D possibly matches TRBD1 or TRBD2 (6 bases each). The CDR3 is made up of 15 amino acids. Trimming left V 8 bases short and J 9 bases short, with 23 bases between. CDR1 and CDR2 from the germline V gene are SGHTA and FQGNSA. CDR3 amino acids: CASSPHGGPGAEQFF. The DNA of the CDR3 is TGTGCCAGCTCCCCGCATGGGGGGCCTGGTGCTGAGCAGTTCTTC. Full variable domain (remainder filled in from reference TRBV7-2 and TRBJ2-1): GAGVSQSPSNKVTEKGKDVELRCDPISGHTALYWYRQSLGQGLEFLIYFQGNSAPDKSGLPSDRFSAERTGGSVSTLTIQRTQQEDSAVYLCASSPHGGPGAEQFFGPGTRLTVL.

This clone was detected only once. J is TRBJ1-2 and V is TRBV9; the match to TRBD1 covers 10 bases. Unmatched junction bases numbered 7, after V lost 3 bases and J lost 8 bases. CDR1 is SGDLS, CDR2 YYNGEE, per germline. The CDR3 covers 14 residues. CDR3: CASSAGTGVGGYTF. CDR3 DNA: TGTGCCAGCAGCGCCGGGACAGGGGTTGGGGGCTACACCTTC.

The rearrangement joins TRBV19 to TRBJ2-3; D unclear. The CDR3 has 13 amino acids. Looked up from germline, CDR1 is LNHDA and CDR2 is SQIVND (reference sequence). Trimming took off 4 bases at V and 2 bases at J, with 7 bases between the two ends. The CDR3 DNA reads as TGTGCCAGTAGTACCCAGATCACAGATACGCAGTATTTT. This translates into CASSTQITDTQYF.

The chain carries TRBV3-1 (or the pseudogene TRBV3-2) and TRBJ1-3; D gene unclear. The ends were cut back, 1 base at V and 7 bases at J, with 8 bases in the middle. Germline-derived CDR1 and CDR2 are LGHDT and YNNKEL (reference sequence). CDR3 length: 13 residues. CDR3 protein: CASSQGLGNTIYF. The CDR3 nucleotides read TGTGCCAGCAGCCAAGGGCTAGGGAACACCATATATTTT.

The genes are TRBV5-6 and TRBJ1-2; 7 bases match TRBD1. The CDR3 spans 13 residues. Germline V gene data show CDR1 as SGHDT and CDR2 as YYEEEE. Unmatched junction bases numbered 7, after V lost 4 bases and J lost 7 bases. CDR3 residues: CASSATDRFGYTF. CDR3 sequence (DNA): TGTGCCAGCAGCGCAACGGACAGGTTTGGCTACACCTTC.

The chain is built from TRBV6-5 and TRBJ1-1, with TRBD1 identical over 7 bases. There are 15 residues in the CDR3. Germline CDR1 reads MNHEY; CDR2 reads SVGAGI. J lost 4 bases, V lost 4 bases, and 9 bases had no gene match. The CDR3 DNA is TGTGCCAGCAGTTCGTCCGGGACAGAGGGCACTGAAGCTTTCTTT. Its translation is CASSSSGTEGTEAFF.

This sequence joins TRBV28 and TRBJ2-5, with D unresolved. V gave up 3 bases and J gave up 6 bases, with 5 bases separating them. In germline, CDR1 is MDHEN, CDR2 SYDVKM. CDR3 size: 11 residues. DNA of the CDR3: TGTGCCAGCAGTTTGTCAAAGACCCAGTACTTC. The encoded protein is CASSLSKTQYF.

The count of this clone is one. This sequence joins TRBV7-9 and TRBJ2-1; TRBD2 matches at 8 bases. Germline V CDR1 and CDR2: SEHNR, FQNEAQ (reference sequence). Trimming took 3 bases from V and 8 from J; bases not matched to a gene: 3. The CDR3 is 13 residues long. DNA of the CDR3: TGTGCCAGCAGCTTTTTCGGGGGGGATGAGCAGTTCTTC. This encodes CASSFFGGDEQFF.

The V and J genes are TRBV6-4 and TRBJ2-2; D could derive from TRBD1 or TRBD2 (6 bases each). V lost 7 bases, J lost 4 bases, and 16 bases lay in between. The germline gives CDR1 MRHNA, CDR2 SNTAGT. The CDR3 consists of 15 residues. The CDR3 reads CASTTEGGSTGELFF. CDR3 DNA sequence: TGTGCCAGCACTACCGAGGGGGGATCCACCGGGGAGCTGTTTTTT.

The chain has TRBV24-1 and TRBJ2-3; the match to TRBD2 covers 11 bases. The germline gives CDR1 KGHDR, CDR2 SFDVKD. The CDR3 runs to 16 residues. With V trimmed by 4 bases and J by 7 bases, 9 bases remained unmatched. As DNA, the CDR3 is TGTGCCACCAGTGACCCTCTAGCGGGGGGCCCATATACGCAGTATTTT. This sequence encodes CATSDPLAGGPYTQYF.

This chain links TRBV3-1 (or the pseudogene TRBV3-2) with TRBJ1-2; TRBD1 matches at 8 bases. Germline lookup yields CDR1 LGHDT and CDR2 YNNKEL (reference sequence). The CDR3 contains 18 residues. V dropped 4 bases and J dropped 3; count of bases not matched to a gene: 16. For the CDR3, the DNA is TGTGCCAGCAGCCCCAGGCCGACAGGGGTTATGGTCTACTATGGCTACACCTTC. It codes for CASSPRPTGVMVYYGYTF.

This clone was counted only a few times. The V call is TRBV27, the J call TRBJ2-7; D possibly corresponds to TRBD2 (5 bases). This CDR3 is 14 amino acids long. V was shortened by 3 bases and J by 0 bases, with 9 bases between the two germline ends. Germline-derived CDR1 and CDR2 are MNHEY and SMNVEV (reference sequence). CDR3 residues: CASSFLATSYEQYF. The CDR3 nucleotides read TGTGCCAGCAGTTTTCTAGCCACCTCCTACGAGCAGTACTTC.

V is TRBV28 and J is TRBJ1-1; TRBD1 agrees at 9 bases. The CDR3 consists of 15 residues. The V segment lost 2 bases and the J segment 1 base; nucleotides outside the gene matches: 2. Germline lookup yields CDR1 MDHEN and CDR2 SYDVKM. CDR3 in DNA: TGTGCCAGCAGTTTACCGGGACAGGGGAACACTGAAGCTTTCTTT. Residues: CASSLPGQGNTEAFF. Filled out from reference TRBV28 and TRBJ1-1, the complete variable domain reads DVKVTQSSRYLVKRTGEKVFLECVQDMDHENMFWYRQDPGLGLRLIYFSYDVKMKEKGDIPEGYSVSREKKERFSLILESASTNQTSMYLCASSLPGQGNTEAFFGQGTRLTVV.

V gene TRBV29-1 combines with J gene TRBJ1-5; D not resolved. V was cut by 0 bases and J by 4 bases, with 10 bases left in between. The CDR3 has 14 residues. Germline V gives CDR1 SQVTM, CDR2 ANQGSEA. Written as DNA, the CDR3 is TGCAGCGTTGAAGAGGTGGGGAAAAATCAGCCCCAGCATTTT. This encodes CSVEEVGKNQPQHF.